The clone carrying this TCR beta chain turned up a few times. The target antigen is unknown. At one of its ends the junction is not consistent with the germline gene, which may arise from a read error. The data stem from a study of blood T cells in healthy people across ages. Study conclusions and caveats: Roughly linear declines in TCR beta diversity per million T cells occurred with age.

A second PCR of about 6 to 11 cycles used a sample-barcoded 5' primer and a J-beta primer mix. Samples each returned at least 2.5 million CDR3-containing paired-end reads. Each CDR3 protein gets one entry after TCRdb re-called the 5' RACE reads with MiXCR. In the table there are about 540,000 distinct CDR3 sequences, 24% of which are singletons. CDR3 length: 14 amino acids. The germline V gene encodes CDR1 MNHEY and CDR2 SMNVEV (reference sequence). Each sample had at least 6.5 million PBMCs isolated. Separately, the same data were catalogued under a study of T cells of mothers and their children. This second study notes: From each mother came over 9.5 million TCR beta CDR3 reads, and from each child came about 3 million.

Sequenced material: blood. The chain joins TRBV27 to TRBJ2-6; 9 bases align to TRBD1. This TCR derives from a boy younger than 18 in good health. The CDR3: CASRTGGGANVPTF. DNA of the CDR3: TGTGCCAGCAGGACAGGGGGAGGGGCCAACGTCCCGACTTTC. The full variable domain, rest sourced from reference TRBV27 and TRBJ2-6, is EAQVTQNPRYLITVTGKKLTVTCSQNMNHEYMSWYRQDPGLGLRQIYYSMNVEVTDKGDVPEGYKVSRKEKRNFPLILESPSPNQTSLYFCASRTGGGANVPTFGAGSRLTVL.